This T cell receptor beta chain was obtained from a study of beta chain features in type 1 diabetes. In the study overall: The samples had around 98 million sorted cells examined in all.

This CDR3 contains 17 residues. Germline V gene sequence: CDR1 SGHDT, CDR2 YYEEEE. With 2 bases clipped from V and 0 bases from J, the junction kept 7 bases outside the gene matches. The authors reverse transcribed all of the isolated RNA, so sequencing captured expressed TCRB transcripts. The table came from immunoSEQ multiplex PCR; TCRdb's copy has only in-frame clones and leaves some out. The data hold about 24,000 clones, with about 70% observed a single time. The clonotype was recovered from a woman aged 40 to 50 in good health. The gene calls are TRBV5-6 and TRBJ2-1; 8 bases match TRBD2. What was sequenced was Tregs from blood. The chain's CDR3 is CASSFGLAGSSYNEQFF. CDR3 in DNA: TGTGCCAGCAGCTTCGGGCTAGCGGGTTCCTCCTACAATGAGCAGTTCTTC.